These 19 T cell receptor beta chains share one sample of origin, sequenced in a study of cytomegalovirus exposure and HLA in healthy donors. The PCR ran on 60 Vbeta and 13 Jbeta primers. Produced via immunoSEQ multiplex PCR; TCRdb's table is partial and in-frame only. The sample carries approximately 91,000 clones, under 75% recorded once. Sequencing was carried out using PBMCs. The receptors come from a female donor in good health and CMV-seronegative.

The J gene is TRBJ2-3, the V gene TRBV28; 9 bases agree with TRBD1. Germline V CDR1 and CDR2: MDHEN, SYDVKM. The CDR3 runs to 14 residues. V trimming: 9 bases; J trimming: 0 bases; junction bases outside the gene matches: 4. CDR3 nucleotides: TGTGCCAGTATACAGGGGGCTAGCACAGATACGCAGTATTTT. It codes for CASIQGASTDTQYF.

The chain has TRBV4-3 and TRBJ1-1, with D possibly TRBD1 on 5 matching bases. The CDR3 spans 16 residues. The germline V gene has CDR1 LGHNA and CDR2 YSLEER. Trimming cost V 0 bases and J 3 bases, with 14 bases left between them. Here the CDR3 reads CASSQDLGARDTEAFF. The CDR3 region has the DNA TGCGCCAGCAGCCAAGATTTAGGGGCCCGGGACACTGAAGCTTTCTTT.

DNA of the CDR3: TGTGCCAGCACTTCTTCTCGGGGGGCAGATACGCAGTATTTT. Its translation is CASTSSRGADTQYF. The chain couples TRBV11-3 to TRBJ2-3; 7 bases map to TRBD2. V shed 7 bases, J shed 4 bases, and the junction held 8 bases outside the gene matches. Germline CDR1 is SGHNT and CDR2 is YENEEA. CDR3 length: 14 residues. The entire variable domain, with the rest obtained from reference TRBV11-3 and TRBJ2-3, is as follows: EAGVVQSPRYKIIEKKQPVAFWCNPISGHNTLYWYLQNLGQGPELLIRYENEEAVDDSQLPKDRFSAERLKGVDSTLKIQPAELGDSAVYLCASTSSRGADTQYFGPGTRLTVL.

The genes are TRBV7-2 and TRBJ2-3; the D is unclear. V gave up 5 bases and J gave up 1 base, with 13 bases separating them. The CDR3 is made up of 15 amino acids. Per the germline V gene, CDR1 is SGHTA and CDR2 is FQGNSA. The CDR3, as DNA: TGTGCCAGCAGCCGAGTGGGTGGAGGCACAGATACGCAGTATTTT. Translated: CASSRVGGGTDTQYF.

The V call is TRBV4-1, the J call TRBJ1-2; TRBD1 matches at 8 bases. Germline lookup yields CDR1 MGHRA and CDR2 YSYEKL. CDR3 length equals 17 residues. Unmatched junction bases numbered 15, after V lost 1 base and J lost 8 bases. The CDR3: CASSQVTPQIRGRGYTF. In DNA form, the CDR3 reads TGCGCCAGCAGCCAAGTCACCCCCCAAATCAGGGGGCGAGGCTACACCTTC.

The gene calls are TRBV28 and TRBJ2-7, with TRBD1 matching 7 bases. The V and J ends lost 4 bases and 2 bases, in that order; junction bases with no gene match: 2. The CDR3 runs to 13 residues. Germline V gene data show CDR1 as MDHEN and CDR2 as SYDVKM. This CDR3 reads CASSWTGPYEQYF. The CDR3 DNA follows: TGTGCCAGCAGTTGGACAGGACCCTACGAGCAGTACTTC. The full variable domain, rest sourced from reference TRBV28 and TRBJ2-7, is DVKVTQSSRYLVKRTGEKVFLECVQDMDHENMFWYRQDPGLGLRLIYFSYDVKMKEKGDIPEGYSVSREKKERFSLILESASTNQTSMYLCASSWTGPYEQYFGPGTRLTVT.

The J gene is TRBJ2-1, the V gene TRBV28, with TRBD2 matching 13 bases. The germline V gene encodes CDR1 MDHEN and CDR2 SYDVKM. The CDR3 is 15 residues long. V dropped 2 bases and J dropped 9; count of bases not matched to a gene: 4. For the CDR3, the DNA is TGTGCCAGCAGTTTAAGGACTAGCGGGAGTAGTGAGCAGTTCTTC. As protein: CASSLRTSGSSEQFF.

The CDR3 here is CASRPRTSGAGETQYF. CDR3 sequence (DNA): TGTGCCAGCAGGCCTAGGACTAGCGGGGCGGGAGAGACCCAGTACTTC. This chain joins TRBV7-2 and TRBJ2-5; 12 bases map to TRBD2. V was clipped by 6 bases and J by 4 bases; unmatched bases: 9. Looked up from germline, CDR1 is SGHTA and CDR2 is FQGNSA. The CDR3 sequence is 16 residues long.

The chain has TRBV9 and TRBJ1-2; the D gene is possibly TRBD1 (5 bases). There are 17 residues in the CDR3. Germline-derived CDR1 and CDR2 are SGDLS and YYNGEE. Between the trimmed V and J ends, which lost 0 bases and 4 bases, there was a span of 19 bases. The CDR3 DNA sequence: TGTGCCAGCAGCGTAGGACCCGGGACTGGGGCTTTCTATGGCTACACCTTC. This sequence encodes CASSVGPGTGAFYGYTF.

The chain employs TRBV27 and TRBJ2-3; D is ambiguous. Trimming shortened V by 5 bases and J by 8 bases, and 14 bases separated the two germline ends. The CDR3 loop spans 13 amino acids. The germline V gene encodes CDR1 MNHEY and CDR2 SMNVEV (reference sequence). CDR3 sequence reads: CASSPRRTFTQYF. CDR3 nucleotide sequence: TGTGCCAGCAGTCCGCGGCGCACTTTTACGCAGTATTTT.

This clone occurred a few times. V gene TRBV19 combines with J gene TRBJ1-1, with D possibly matching TRBD1 (6 bases). The germline CDR1 and CDR2 sequences are LNHDA and SQIVND (reference sequence). Trimming took 3 bases from V and 3 from J, leaving 11 bases between them. The CDR3 loop spans 14 amino acids. The CDR3 protein is CASSIYEGDTEAFF. CDR3 sequence (DNA): TGTGCCAGTAGTATCTACGAGGGGGACACTGAAGCTTTCTTT.

The chain couples TRBV11-3 to TRBJ2-7, with 7 positions matching TRBD2. Unmatched junction bases numbered 9, after V lost 5 bases and J lost 5 bases. Germline V CDR1 and CDR2: SGHNT, YENEEA. The length of the CDR3 is 14 residues. In DNA form, the CDR3 reads TGTGCCAGCAGCGTTGGGGGGGTTCTGGACGAGCAGTACTTC. It is translated as CASSVGGVLDEQYF.

This rearrangement joins TRBV9 to TRBJ1-3; 7 bases match TRBD1. J lost 0 bases, V lost 1 base, and 10 bases had no gene match. CDR1 and CDR2 from the germline V gene are SGDLS and YYNGEE. The CDR3 runs 18 residues. The DNA for the CDR3 is TGTGCCAGCAGCGTATCGGGGACAGAGACCAGCTCTGGAAACACCATATATTTT. This encodes CASSVSGTETSSGNTIYF. Full variable domain (remainder filled in from reference TRBV9 and TRBJ1-3): DSGVTQTPKHLITATGQRVTLRCSPRSGDLSVYWYQQSLDQGLQFLIQYYNGEERAKGNILERFSAQQFPDLHSELNLSSLELGDSALYFCASSVSGTETSSGNTIYFGEGSWLTVV.

The J gene is TRBJ1-1, the V gene TRBV6-6, with D uncertain. This CDR3 region has 13 residues. Germline CDR1 MNHNY, CDR2 SVGAGI (reference sequence). V was trimmed by 7 bases and J by 4 bases, leaving 13 bases between them. Written as DNA, the CDR3 is TGTGCCAGCACCGCCCTCGTCGGCACTGAAGCTTTCTTT. Its translation: CASTALVGTEAFF.

The chain is built from TRBV19 and TRBJ2-7; 8 bases are shared with TRBD1. The CDR3 spans 15 residues. Germline V CDR1 and CDR2: LNHDA, SQIVND (reference sequence). The trim removed 8 bases at V and 2 bases at J, leaving 11 bases unmatched. In DNA form, the CDR3 reads TGTGCCAGTTCACCGGGCGGGACAGGCCCCTACGAGCAGTACTTC. Translated: CASSPGGTGPYEQYF.

The V call is TRBV2, the J call TRBJ2-5, with D uncertain. Trimming stripped 8 bases from V and 5 bases from J, with 9 bases between. CDR1 SNHLY and CDR2 FYNNEI come from the germline V gene. This CDR3 is 11 amino acids long. This CDR3 is CASGRRETQYF. Here the CDR3 DNA reads TGTGCCAGCGGGCGACGGGAGACCCAGTACTTC.

The chain has TRBV29-1 and TRBJ2-3; 14 nucleotides agree with TRBD2. The junction had 8 bases not matched to a gene; V was cut back by 4 bases and J by 5 bases. The CDR3 runs 16 residues. Per germline, CDR1 SQVTM and CDR2 ANQGSEA. The CDR3 sequence: CSVVGLAGGGGDTQYF. The CDR3 region has the DNA TGCAGCGTTGTAGGACTAGCGGGGGGCGGGGGAGATACGCAGTATTTT.

The chain combines TRBV30 with TRBJ2-7; D remains ambiguous. Germline loops: CDR1 GTSNPN, CDR2 SVGIG (reference sequence). V was shortened by 3 bases and J by 4 bases, with 10 bases between the two germline ends. This CDR3 has 12 amino acids. The DNA for the CDR3 is TGTGCCTGGAGCCCGATACAGTACGAGCAGTACTTC. Translation gives CAWSPIQYEQYF.

The chain uses TRBV28 and TRBJ2-7; unclear D gene. Trimming removed 6 bases at V and 1 base at J, with 16 bases between. The CDR3 has 15 residues. CDR1 and CDR2 (germline): MDHEN, SYDVKM. The CDR3 DNA sequence: TGTGCCAGCAGCGCCGGTACTGCCGATTCCTACGAGCAGTACTTC. This encodes CASSAGTADSYEQYF.